Included here is one T cell receptor (beta chain) sequence, with context. This sample was taken from a study of blood T cell repertoires in COVID-19. Here immunoSEQ multiplex PCR was the method, and the copy in TCRdb shows in-frame clones only, minus some. Among roughly 200,000 clones, around nine tenths were seen once, and the ten largest hold roughly a sixth. Germline CDR1 reads SGHRS; CDR2 reads YFSETQ. The V end lost 1 base, the J end lost 3 bases, and 10 bases lay between the germline ends. The CDR3 is 14 residues long. The sample taken for sequencing was peripheral blood. The V call is TRBV5-1, the J call TRBJ2-5; D perhaps matches TRBD1 (6 bases). This TCR derives from a man aged 45-65 years with COVID-19, enrolled during active disease. CDR3 residues: CASSLPGQKETQYF. In DNA form, the CDR3 reads TGCGCCAGCAGCTTGCCCGGACAGAAAGAGACCCAGTACTTC. The full variable domain, in which reference TRBV5-1 and TRBJ2-5 provide the parts outside the CDR3, is KAGVTQTPRYLIKTRGQQVTLSCSPISGHRSVSWYQQTPGQGLQFLFEYFSETQRNKGNFPGRFSGRQFSNSRSEMNVSTLELGDSALYLCASSLPGQKETQYFGPGTRLLVL.